A single sample gave rise to the 23 T cell receptor beta chains below, sequenced in a study of T-cell reconstitution after alpha-beta-depleted transplantation in children (TCRdb year 2016). Library preparation employed PCR. This sample was sequenced with an Illumina HiSeq 2500. TCR libraries were prepared with molecular barcoding, using unique molecular identifiers to normalize TCRbeta repertoire quantification. The public reads were reanalyzed by TCRdb: fastp trimming at Q25, MiXCR alignment, in-frame beta chains only. Under each unique CDR3 protein, matching rows form one entry showing the most common genes and DNA. In this sample the table shows 230,000 or so distinct CDR3 sequences, about 9.6% of which occur a single time. The ten largest clones add up to 5.1% of the sample. The specimen was PBMCs from the stem cell graft donor, collected from the stem cell graft. The receptors here all came from a human donor who donated a stem cell graft to a child with SCID.

This clonotype appeared many times. The rearrangement links TRBV9 to TRBJ1-1; D is ambiguous. The CDR3 is 14 residues long. Trimming took 0 bases from V and 1 from J, leaving 7 bases between them. Germline V gene sequence: CDR1 SGDLS, CDR2 YYNGEE. The CDR3 coding sequence is TGTGCCAGCAGCGTAGGGTCGGGGAACACTGAAGCTTTCTTT. It is translated as CASSVGSGNTEAFF.

This clonotype was detected many times. This rearrangement joins TRBV25-1 to TRBJ2-1; 8 bases align to TRBD1. With 5 bases clipped from V and 4 bases from J, the junction kept 4 bases outside the gene matches. The V gene's germline CDR1 is MGHDK and CDR2 SYGVNS. The CDR3 totals 14 residues. DNA for the CDR3: TGTGCCAGCAGTTCAGGGGGCAAATACAATGAGCAGTTCTTC. It yields the protein CASSSGGKYNEQFF.

Ten or more counts support this clonotype. The rearrangement uses TRBV4-1 and TRBJ2-5, with 7 positions matching TRBD1. Trimming removed 1 base from V and 2 bases from J; junction bases left unmatched: 4. The CDR3 length is 15 residues. CDR1 and CDR2 (germline): MGHRA, YSYEKL. CDR3 nucleotide sequence: TGCGCCAGCAGCCAAGGTCCGGGACAGCAAGAGACCCAGTACTTC. Its translation is CASSQGPGQQETQYF.

The chain carries TRBV5-1 and TRBJ1-2, with D hard to call. The V and J ends lost 2 bases and 1 base respectively, with 6 bases between them. Germline loops: CDR1 SGHRS, CDR2 YFSETQ. The CDR3 loop spans 13 amino acids. The CDR3 sequence: CASSFIGNYGYTF. CDR3 in DNA: TGCGCCAGCAGCTTCATCGGTAACTATGGCTACACCTTC.

This clonotype occurred many times. The chain has TRBV5-1 and TRBJ2-7; the match to TRBD1 covers 9 bases. This CDR3 region has 14 residues. The V and J ends lost 2 bases and 6 bases, in that order; junction bases with no gene match: 6. Per germline, CDR1 SGHRS and CDR2 YFSETQ. In nucleotides, the CDR3 is TGCGCCAGCAGCTTAATGGGACAGGGAGGCGAGCAGTACTTC. Translated, it gives CASSLMGQGGEQYF.

This clonotype was counted many times. This chain connects TRBV7-6 to TRBJ2-7; D is unclear. Germline-derived CDR1 and CDR2 are SGHVS and FNYEAQ. The ends were cut back, 5 bases at V and 6 bases at J, with 11 bases in the middle. The CDR3 runs 12 residues. CDR3 region: CASSLGSTEQYF. The CDR3 DNA reads TGTGCCAGCAGCCTCGGATCCACCGAGCAGTACTTC.

Only a few counts were recorded for this clonotype. CDR3 sequence reads: CASSQIPGQVNSPLHF. In nucleotides, the CDR3 is TGCGCCAGCAGTCAGATCCCGGGACAGGTCAATTCACCCCTCCACTTT. The rearrangement joins TRBV23-1 to TRBJ1-6, with 8 bases that match TRBD1. TRBV23-1 carries the ORF label, with uncertain function. The CDR3 sequence is 16 residues long. J lost 7 bases, V lost 3 bases, and 8 bases had no gene match.

V and J are TRBV19 and TRBJ1-1; a weak D match, TRBD1 (5 bases). This CDR3 has 18 amino acids. The germline V gene encodes CDR1 LNHDA and CDR2 SQIVND (reference sequence). V was cut by 2 bases and J by 1 base, with 20 bases left in between. CDR3 in amino acids: CASSITDIALGENTEAFF. DNA of the CDR3: TGTGCCAGTAGTATAACGGACATCGCCTTAGGGGAGAACACTGAAGCTTTCTTT.

This clonotype appeared many times. The chain joins TRBV20-1 to TRBJ2-1, with D possibly matching TRBD2 (6 bases). The CDR3 runs to 14 residues. The germline CDR1 and CDR2 sequences are DFQATT and SNEGSKA (reference sequence). Deletions cut 1 base from V and 8 bases from J, with 15 bases between. CDR3: CSARVADGRDEQFF. CDR3 coding DNA: TGCAGTGCTAGAGTAGCGGACGGCCGGGATGAGCAGTTCTTC.

This clonotype was counted many times. This chain links TRBV5-1 with TRBJ1-1; no reliable D call. The CDR3 contains 14 residues. The germline V and J ends were trimmed by 4 bases and 1 base, with 11 bases remaining between them. From germline, CDR1 is SGHRS and CDR2 YFSETQ. The CDR3 is CASSVGDWNTEAFF. The CDR3 DNA sequence: TGCGCCAGCAGCGTCGGAGATTGGAACACTGAAGCTTTCTTT.

This clonotype was observed a few times. The gene calls are TRBV5-1 and TRBJ2-2; no clear D gene. Germline CDR1 SGHRS, CDR2 YFSETQ. CDR3 length: 13 amino acids. V was shortened by 0 bases and J by 7 bases, with 7 bases between the two germline ends. The CDR3 DNA reads as TGCGCCAGCAGCTTGGATATCATCGGGGAGCTGTTTTTT. This gives the protein CASSLDIIGELFF.

At least ten counts were recorded for this clonotype. V gene TRBV24-1 combines with J gene TRBJ2-3; TRBD1 aligns across 12 bases. The CDR3 spans 17 residues. Germline values: CDR1 KGHDR, CDR2 SFDVKD. After removal of 3 bases from V and 4 bases from J, the junction contained 7 bases not matched to a gene. In DNA form, the CDR3 reads TGTGCCACCAGTGATGCGGGACAGGGGGCGAGCTCAGATACGCAGTATTTT. Encoded protein: CATSDAGQGASSDTQYF.

The rearrangement links TRBV7-3 to TRBJ1-6; TRBD1 might be the D (6 bases). The CDR3 consists of 14 residues. Germline values: CDR1 SGHTA, CDR2 FQGTGA. The V end was cut by 5 bases, the J end by 5 bases, with 10 bases between. This CDR3 is CASSETGNNSPLHF. CDR3 in DNA: TGTGCCAGCAGCGAGACAGGCAATAATTCACCCCTCCACTTT.

This clonotype was seen repeatedly, ten times or more. The chain couples TRBV29-1 to TRBJ2-7; D gene unclear. CDR1 and CDR2 from the germline V gene are SQVTM and ANQGSEA. This CDR3 spans 12 amino acids. Trimming left V 4 bases short and J 4 bases short, with 11 bases between. The CDR3 DNA reads TGCAGCGTTGTAGCCCGGTCATACGAGCAGTACTTC. As protein: CSVVARSYEQYF.

This clonotype has at least ten counts. This chain connects TRBV20-1 to TRBJ2-3, with D possibly matching TRBD2 (6 bases). CDR1 and CDR2 (germline): DFQATT, SNEGSKA (reference sequence). CDR3 length: 15 amino acids. V dropped 4 bases and J dropped 4 bases, with 18 bases sitting between them. DNA of the CDR3: TGCAGTGCTATTATTTTTGGAGGGGTCGCAGATACGCAGTATTTT. Residues: CSAIIFGGVADTQYF.

The J gene is TRBJ1-5, the V gene TRBV7-2; D is unclear. The V gene's germline CDR1 is SGHTA and CDR2 FQGNSA. The CDR3 spans 14 residues. Trimming removed 6 bases at V and 2 bases at J, with 11 bases between. CDR3 nucleotide sequence: TGTGCCAGCAGGCCCGGGATCGGCAATCAGCCCCAGCATTTT. Translation: CASRPGIGNQPQHF.

This chain links TRBV4-2 with TRBJ2-3, with 11 bases that match TRBD2. Germline lookup yields CDR1 LGHNA and CDR2 YNFKEQ. The CDR3 is 20 amino acids. Unmatched junction bases numbered 15, after V lost 0 bases and J lost 4 bases. CDR3 residues: CASSQDREDASGGSADTQYF. The DNA of the CDR3 is TGTGCCAGCAGCCAAGATCGGGAGGACGCTAGCGGGGGGTCGGCAGATACGCAGTATTTT.

Many counts were recorded for this clonotype. The genes are TRBV2 and TRBJ2-1; D uncertain. Trimming took off 6 bases at V and 3 bases at J, with 6 bases between the two ends. The CDR3 runs to 12 residues. Germline loops: CDR1 SNHLY, CDR2 FYNNEI. The CDR3 DNA sequence: TGTGCCAGCAGGGCTGGCTACAATGAGCAGTTCTTC. Translating it yields CASRAGYNEQFF.

This clonotype was seen repeatedly, ten times or more. The chain uses TRBV20-1 and TRBJ2-1; 7 positions agree with TRBD2. Trimming at V came to 6 bases and at J to 0 bases, leaving 8 bases not matched to a gene. This CDR3 is 15 amino acids long. Germline CDR1 DFQATT, CDR2 SNEGSKA (reference sequence). CDR3 coding DNA: TGCAGTGCCAATCACGGGGGGAACTCCTACAATGAGCAGTTCTTC. Translating gives CSANHGGNSYNEQFF.

The sample holds many counts of this clonotype. The chain links TRBV7-3 to TRBJ2-1, with 13 bases aligning to TRBD2. This CDR3 is 15 amino acids long. Germline V gene data show CDR1 as SGHTA and CDR2 as FQGTGA. The J segment lost 8 bases and the V segment lost 5 bases, leaving 6 bases of the junction unmatched. CDR3 DNA sequence: TGTGCCAGCAGCCTAGGGACTAGCGGGGAGGATGAGCAGTTCTTC. Translation: CASSLGTSGEDEQFF.

This clonotype was seen ten or more times. The chain couples TRBV5-1 to TRBJ2-1; D is possibly TRBD2 (9 bases). The CDR3 runs 16 residues. CDR1 is SGHRS, CDR2 YFSETQ, per germline. The V end was cut by 10 bases, the J end by 4 bases, with 24 bases between. The CDR3 sequence: CAPGGGGAKVYNEQFF. DNA of the CDR3: TGCGCCCCAGGGGGCGGGGGGGCAAAGGTTTACAATGAGCAGTTCTTC.

This clonotype was seen ten or more times. The genes are TRBV29-1 and TRBJ2-5; 7 bases map to TRBD1. V shed 6 bases and J 4 bases; nucleotides not matched to a gene: 11. The CDR3 runs 14 residues. From germline, CDR1 is SQVTM and CDR2 ANQGSEA. The CDR3 is CSVGQRQGTETQYF. CDR3 sequence (DNA): TGCAGCGTCGGACAAAGACAGGGCACAGAGACCCAGTACTTC.

This clonotype was seen ten or more times. The chain uses TRBV3-1 and TRBJ1-2; 9 bases map to TRBD1. The CDR3 extends over 13 amino acids. Germline V CDR1 and CDR2: LGHDT, YNNKEL (reference sequence). J was trimmed by 7 bases and V by 2 bases; bases with no gene match: 2. The CDR3 DNA reads as TGTGCCAGCAGCCAAACAGGGGGCAGTGGCTACACCTTC. Its protein product is CASSQTGGSGYTF.